This entry lists 21 T cell receptor beta chains sequenced from one sample in a study of T cell responses to AZD1222 COVID-19 vaccine (dated by TCRdb to 2020 to 2023). Per the publication, the time point label means: baseline before first vaccination. The library was produced with the immunoSEQ multiplex PCR assay. Here the immuneACCESS table is served through TCRdb, limited to in-frame sequences with V and J called. Missing clones are a known gap in these copies; in checked studies unresolved V genes cover under half, and the rest lacks a known reason. The sample yields about 100,000 clones; approximately 86% were counted once. Together, the top ten hold approximately 6% of the sample. The material was peripheral blood, obtained on day 0 of AZD1222 vaccination. These receptors were collected from an adult in good health.

The rearrangement joins TRBV27 to TRBJ2-3, with 12 bases aligning to TRBD1. The J segment lost 4 bases and the V segment lost 8 bases, leaving 7 bases of the junction unmatched. The CDR3 has 15 amino acids. Per the germline V gene, CDR1 is MNHEY and CDR2 is SMNVEV (reference sequence). The chain's CDR3 is CASRGGQGASDTQYF. In DNA form, the CDR3 reads TGTGCCAGCCGGGGGGGACAGGGGGCCTCAGATACGCAGTATTTT.

V usage is TRBV2 and J usage is TRBJ2-5, with no clear D. Looked up from germline, CDR1 is SNHLY and CDR2 is FYNNEI. Trimming removed 4 bases from V and 0 bases from J, with 6 bases in between. The CDR3 spans 13 residues. The CDR3 region has the DNA TGTGCCAGCAGTGCTGAGAACCAAGAGACCCAGTACTTC. Encoded protein: CASSAENQETQYF.

The chain carries TRBV6-6 and TRBJ1-2, with 7 nucleotides matching TRBD1. V trimming: 6 bases; J trimming: 8 bases; junction bases outside the gene matches: 6. Germline CDR1 and CDR2: MNHNY and SVGAGI (reference sequence). This CDR3 spans 12 amino acids. In nucleotides, the CDR3 is TGTGCCAGCAGCCCCGGGACAGTAGGCTACACCTTC. Protein sequence: CASSPGTVGYTF.

J is TRBJ1-3 and V is TRBV10-3, with 8 bases matching TRBD1. V gave up 4 bases and J gave up 2 bases; unmatched junction bases: 1. The length of the CDR3 is 14 residues. Per the germline V gene, CDR1 is ENHRY and CDR2 is SYGVKD. CDR3 bases: TGTGCCATCAGTGGGGGACAGGCTGGAAACACCATATATTTT. This encodes CAISGGQAGNTIYF.

This chain joins TRBV4-2 and TRBJ1-4; possibly TRBD1 for D (5 bases). Looked up from germline, CDR1 is LGHNA and CDR2 is YNFKEQ. The CDR3 runs to 19 residues. Trimming shortened V by 3 bases and J by 5 bases, and 25 bases separated the two germline ends. CDR3 region: CASSQGVDLGRSYNEKLFF. In DNA form, the CDR3 reads TGTGCCAGCAGCCAGGGGGTTGACTTGGGCCGTTCGTACAATGAAAAACTGTTTTTT.

This clone was found once. The CDR3, as DNA: TGTGCCAGCCGCTGGACAGGGGAAAGCGGAAGCTCCTACAATGAGCAGTTCTTC. As protein: CASRWTGESGSSYNEQFF. The chain carries TRBV2 and TRBJ2-1, with 9 bases identical to TRBD1. The CDR3 spans 18 residues. Germline V gene sequence: CDR1 SNHLY, CDR2 FYNNEI. J lost 0 bases, V lost 8 bases, and 14 bases had no gene match. Based on the CDR3 plus reference TRBV2 and TRBJ2-1, the full variable domain is EPEVTQTPSHQVTQMGQEVILRCVPISNHLYFYWYRQILGQKVEFLVSFYNNEISEKSEIFDDQFSVERPDGSNFTLKIRSTKLEDSAMYFCASRWTGESGSSYNEQFFGPGTRLTVL.

This chain uses TRBV3-1 (or the pseudogene TRBV3-2) with TRBJ1-2; 7 positions agree with TRBD1. The trim removed 1 base at V and 8 bases at J, leaving 10 bases unmatched. Germline assignment: CDR1 LGHDT and CDR2 YNNKEL (reference sequence). The CDR3 totals 15 residues. Written as DNA, the CDR3 is TGTGCCAGCAGCCAAGTGGGACAGAATCGGTGGGGCTACACCTTC. Protein: CASSQVGQNRWGYTF.

The V and J genes are TRBV9 and TRBJ2-2; D call uncertain. V shed 6 bases and J shed 7 bases, with 16 bases lying between them. The CDR3 sequence is 14 residues long. The germline V gene has CDR1 SGDLS and CDR2 YYNGEE. In DNA form, the CDR3 reads TGTGCCAGCATTCAAAACCCGCCGGGCGGGGAGCTGTTTTTT. Encoded protein: CASIQNPPGGELFF. The entire variable domain, with the rest obtained from reference TRBV9 and TRBJ2-2, is as follows: DSGVTQTPKHLITATGQRVTLRCSPRSGDLSVYWYQQSLDQGLQFLIQYYNGEERAKGNILERFSAQQFPDLHSELNLSSLELGDSALYFCASIQNPPGGELFFGEGSRLTVL.

The chain combines TRBV6-1 with TRBJ2-1, with 9 bases that match TRBD2. CDR3 length: 14 residues. The V gene end was trimmed by 3 bases and the J gene end by 9 bases; junction bases not matched to a gene: 6. Germline CDR1 is MNHNS and CDR2 is SASEGT. CDR3 in DNA: TGTGCCAGCAGTGATCCCGGCGGGGGGGGTGAGCAGTTCTTC. This translates into CASSDPGGGGEQFF.

The rearrangement uses TRBV2 and TRBJ1-2, with D possibly TRBD1 on 6 matching bases. CDR1 SNHLY and CDR2 FYNNEI come from the germline V gene. Trimming removed 7 bases from V and 1 base from J, with 7 bases in between. CDR3 length equals 12 residues. CDR3 DNA sequence: TGTGCCAGCACGGACAGTAACTATGGCTACACCTTC. It is translated as CASTDSNYGYTF.

The chain links TRBV7-2 to TRBJ1-2; D unresolved. The V end was cut by 2 bases, the J end by 6 bases, with 13 bases between. In germline, CDR1 is SGHTA, CDR2 FQGNSA. This CDR3 spans 14 amino acids. The DNA of the CDR3 is TGTGCCAGCAGCTTAACCCTAACGCAGAATGGCTACACCTTC. Translated: CASSLTLTQNGYTF.

J is TRBJ2-5 and V is TRBV6-6, with D perhaps matching TRBD1 or TRBD2 (5 bases each). Germline V lookup: CDR1 MNHNY, CDR2 SVGAGI (reference sequence). Trimming stripped 8 bases from V and 5 bases from J, with 15 bases between. The CDR3 is made up of 13 amino acids. CDR3 DNA: TGTGCCAGCCGGGACGGACCCGGTGAGACCCAGTACTTC. It encodes CASRDGPGETQYF.

V is TRBV18 and J is TRBJ1-2; D gene unclear. This CDR3 has 13 amino acids. V lost 3 bases to trimming and J lost 2 bases, with 7 bases between them. Germline CDR1 is KGHSH and CDR2 is LQKENI. CDR3 DNA: TGTGCCAGCTCACCGGGCGCGAACTATGGCTACACCTTC. Translated, it gives CASSPGANYGYTF.

The chain is built from TRBV7-2 and TRBJ2-7, with D possibly TRBD1 on 5 matching bases. Trimming cost V 5 bases and J 3 bases, with 17 bases left between them. Germline V gene sequence: CDR1 SGHTA, CDR2 FQGNSA. CDR3 size: 15 residues. The CDR3 loop reads CASSPPGAPYYEQYF. In nucleotides, the CDR3 is TGTGCCAGCAGCCCCCCTGGGGCCCCGTACTACGAGCAGTACTTC.

This chain links TRBV19 with TRBJ2-3; tentatively, D is TRBD2 (6 bases). Per the germline V gene, CDR1 is LNHDA and CDR2 is SQIVND (reference sequence). The CDR3 runs 13 residues. Trimming took off 1 base at V and 5 bases at J, with 7 bases between the two ends. The CDR3 sequence is CASSIGGVDTQYF. The CDR3 region has the DNA TGTGCCAGTAGTATAGGCGGGGTAGATACGCAGTATTTT.

The chain employs TRBV9 and TRBJ2-1, with D perhaps TRBD2 (6 bases). This CDR3 has 14 amino acids. The V and J ends lost 4 bases and 7 bases respectively, with 15 bases between them. Germline V gives CDR1 SGDLS, CDR2 YYNGEE. The CDR3 sequence is CASSPWAGRNEQFF. In nucleotides, the CDR3 is TGTGCCAGCAGCCCTTGGGCGGGGCGGAATGAGCAGTTCTTC.

This chain joins TRBV2 and TRBJ1-5, with 12 bases that match TRBD1. CDR1 SNHLY and CDR2 FYNNEI come from the germline V gene. J gave up 4 bases and V 6 bases, and 4 bases lay outside the gene matches. The CDR3 runs 15 residues. CDR3 nucleotide sequence: TGTGCCAGCAGAGTGGGACAGGGGGCGAATCAGCCCCAGCATTTT. Translating gives CASRVGQGANQPQHF.

This clone showed up just once. This chain joins TRBV11-2 and TRBJ1-4; D not certain. The V and J ends lost 1 base and 3 bases respectively, with 6 bases between them. Germline CDR1 is SGHAT and CDR2 is FQNNGV. This CDR3 region has 14 residues. The CDR3 nucleotides are TGTGCCAGCAGCTTAGTGGCAGCTAATGAAAAACTGTTTTTT. Protein product: CASSLVAANEKLFF.

This clone was counted only a few times. This rearrangement joins TRBV5-6 to TRBJ2-5; 7 positions match TRBD1. The CDR3 covers 14 residues. Germline lookup yields CDR1 SGHDT and CDR2 YYEEEE. Losses at the gene ends were 4 bases for V and 2 bases for J; bases not matched to a gene: 5. CDR3 region: CASSQGQLQETQYF. The CDR3 coding sequence is TGTGCCAGCAGCCAGGGACAGTTACAAGAGACCCAGTACTTC.

The CDR3 spells CASSLTGGPTEAFF. The CDR3 nucleotides are TGTGCCAGCAGCCTAACCGGGGGGCCCACTGAAGCTTTCTTT. The chain is built from TRBV7-9 and TRBJ1-1; TRBD1 is a possible D gene (6 bases). There are 14 residues in the CDR3. CDR1 is SEHNR, CDR2 FQNEAQ, per germline (reference sequence). V was cut by 5 bases and J by 4 bases, with 14 bases left in between.

The CDR3 loop reads CASSQNRDRVSPLHF. CDR3 in DNA: TGTGCCAGCAGCCAAAACCGGGACAGGGTTTCACCCCTCCACTTT. The chain joins TRBV3-1 (or the pseudogene TRBV3-2) to TRBJ1-6, with 9 nucleotides matching TRBD1. Germline V CDR1 and CDR2: LGHDT, YNNKEL (reference sequence). Trimming cost V 2 bases and J 9 bases; bases outside gene matches: 5. The CDR3 loop spans 15 amino acids.